This record covers a single T cell receptor (beta chain). The antigen remains undetermined. The data are from a study of T cell responses to AZD1222 COVID-19 vaccine. TCRdb's table, derived via immunoSEQ multiplex PCR, lists solely in-frame clones and lacks some. The sample yields more than 120,000 clones, nearly 90% seen once. Trimming removed 6 bases from V and 5 bases from J; junction bases left unmatched: 11. Germline V gene lookup returns CDR1 LNHDA and CDR2 SQIVND (reference sequence). This CDR3 has 16 amino acids. Study-level results: Variant regions that are unmutated are reportedly the target of nearly half of spike-specific TCRs. There were repertoire samples only from the period after the peak T cell response.

The material was peripheral blood, obtained 28 days after the second dose of the MenACWY control vaccine. The chain links TRBV19 to TRBJ2-3; TRBD1 agrees at 10 bases. The TCR comes from an adult who received the MenACWY meningococcal vaccine as a control. Here the CDR3 DNA reads TGTGCCAGTAGAAGGACGGGACAGGGGAGGGTAGATACGCAGTATTTT. Protein product: CASRRTGQGRVDTQYF.